This T cell receptor beta chain was sequenced during a study of blood T cell repertoires in COVID-19. In the original analysis: Reference gene primer amplification in the assay estimated nucleated cell counts. TCRdb's copy holds only in-frame clones and misses some; the assay was immunoSEQ multiplex PCR. V, J and clone size are those of that table, while D and trimming were read from the DNA. Of 200,000 to 250,000 clones detected, over 75% appear once; the ten largest clones hold about 10%. Germline V gene data show CDR1 as SGHTS and CDR2 as YDEGEE. This CDR3 is built from 14 residues. After removal of 6 bases from V and 5 bases from J, the junction contained 5 bases not matched to a gene.

Sequencing was done on a sample of PBMCs or T cells enriched from blood (not recorded which). This chain links TRBV5-8 with TRBJ1-6; TRBD1 agrees at 7 bases. This clonotype originated in a man aged 35-49 years who had recovered from COVID-19. In DNA form, the CDR3 reads TGTGCCAGCAAGCACAGGGGCGATAATTCACCCCTCCACTTT. It is translated as CASKHRGDNSPLHF.